This entry is about one T cell receptor beta chain. Its antigen remains unknown. CDR1 is LNHDA, CDR2 SQIVND, per germline (reference sequence). This CDR3 comprises 15 residues. The data belong to a study of shared clonotypes between healthy human individuals. Whole-study context: Sampling drew on donors who were a couple of women and a few men aged 18 to 49. For every donor, three CD4 naive, three CD4 memory, two CD8 naive and one CD8 memory plates were used. The study, taken as a whole, reports: Generally, naive subsets (rather than memory subsets) showed larger estimated richness.

All donors qualified as healthy HIV-negative adults and had experienced no recent acute infections or vaccinations. Method: immunoSEQ multiplex PCR; TCRdb's copy keeps in-frame clones and lacks some. The sample lists hundreds of thousands of clones, almost 97% seen once, with approximately 0.06% in the top ten. The sample was naive CD4+ T cells sorted from blood. The sample's subset: CD45RA+ positively selected. The clonotype originates from a woman in her 30s in good health. This rearrangement joins TRBV19 to TRBJ2-5; tentatively, D is TRBD1 or TRBD2 (5 bases each). The tail of the sequence fits TRBJ2-7 better, so the J call may be wrong. The CDR3 coding sequence is TGTGCCAGTAGTAAGGCCCGGGGCAGCTACTACGAGCAGTACTTC. It encodes CASSKARGSYYEQYF.